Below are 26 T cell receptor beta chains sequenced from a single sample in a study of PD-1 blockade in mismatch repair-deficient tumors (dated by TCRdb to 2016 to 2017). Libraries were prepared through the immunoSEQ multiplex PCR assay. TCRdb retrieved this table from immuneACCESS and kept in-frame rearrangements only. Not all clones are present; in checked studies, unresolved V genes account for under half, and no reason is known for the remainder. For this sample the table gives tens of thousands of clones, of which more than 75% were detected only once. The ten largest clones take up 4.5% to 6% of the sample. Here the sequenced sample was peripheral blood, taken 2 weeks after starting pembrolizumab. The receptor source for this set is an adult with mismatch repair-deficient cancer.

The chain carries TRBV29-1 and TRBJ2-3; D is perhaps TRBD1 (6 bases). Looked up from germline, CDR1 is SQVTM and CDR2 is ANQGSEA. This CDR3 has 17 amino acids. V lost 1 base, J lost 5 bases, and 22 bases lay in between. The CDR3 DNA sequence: TGCAGCGTTGAAGGACGACCCGGGACACGGTCTATAGATACGCAGTATTTT. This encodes CSVEGRPGTRSIDTQYF.

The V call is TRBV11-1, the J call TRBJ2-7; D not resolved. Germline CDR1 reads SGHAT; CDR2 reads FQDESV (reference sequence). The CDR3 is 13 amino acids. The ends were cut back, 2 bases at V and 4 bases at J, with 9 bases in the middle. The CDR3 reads CASSLMGMYEQYF. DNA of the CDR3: TGTGCCAGCAGCTTAATGGGAATGTACGAGCAGTACTTC.

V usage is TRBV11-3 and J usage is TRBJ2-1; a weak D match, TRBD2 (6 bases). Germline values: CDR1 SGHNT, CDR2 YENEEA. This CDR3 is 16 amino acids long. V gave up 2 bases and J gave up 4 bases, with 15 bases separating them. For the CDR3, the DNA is TGTGCCAGCAGCTTAACCGGGACTGCTCATTACAATGAGCAGTTCTTC. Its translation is CASSLTGTAHYNEQFF. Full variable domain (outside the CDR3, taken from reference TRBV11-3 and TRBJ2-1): EAGVVQSPRYKIIEKKQPVAFWCNPISGHNTLYWYLQNLGQGPELLIRYENEEAVDDSQLPKDRFSAERLKGVDSTLKIQPAELGDSAVYLCASSLTGTAHYNEQFFGPGTRLTVL.

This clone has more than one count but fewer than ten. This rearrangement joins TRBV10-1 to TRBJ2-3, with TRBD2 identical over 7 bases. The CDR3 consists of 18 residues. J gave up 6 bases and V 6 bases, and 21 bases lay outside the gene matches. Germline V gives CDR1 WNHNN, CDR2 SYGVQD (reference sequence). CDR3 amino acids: CASSPGWGGSSALDTQYF. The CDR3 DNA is TGCGCCAGCAGCCCCGGATGGGGCGGGAGCTCTGCTTTGGATACGCAGTATTTT.

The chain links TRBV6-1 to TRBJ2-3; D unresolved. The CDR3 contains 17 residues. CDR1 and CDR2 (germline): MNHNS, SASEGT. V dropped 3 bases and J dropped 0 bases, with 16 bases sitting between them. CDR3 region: CASSEDVPGGSTDTQYF. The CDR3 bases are TGTGCCAGCAGTGAGGATGTCCCAGGCGGAAGCACAGATACGCAGTATTTT.

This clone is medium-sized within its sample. CDR3 sequence: CASSFSGSRTYEQYF. CDR3 DNA: TGTGCCAGCAGTTTTAGCGGGAGTAGAACCTACGAGCAGTACTTC. V and J are TRBV27 and TRBJ2-7; TRBD2 agrees at 9 bases. CDR1 is MNHEY and CDR2 is SMNVEV in the germline V gene (reference sequence). J lost 2 bases, V lost 3 bases, and 5 bases had no gene match. This CDR3 is 15 amino acids long.

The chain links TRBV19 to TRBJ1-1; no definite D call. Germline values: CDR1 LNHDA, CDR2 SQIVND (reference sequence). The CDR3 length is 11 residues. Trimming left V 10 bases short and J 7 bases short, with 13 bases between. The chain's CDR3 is CATYNSNEAFF. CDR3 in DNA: TGTGCCACCTACAACAGCAATGAAGCTTTCTTT.

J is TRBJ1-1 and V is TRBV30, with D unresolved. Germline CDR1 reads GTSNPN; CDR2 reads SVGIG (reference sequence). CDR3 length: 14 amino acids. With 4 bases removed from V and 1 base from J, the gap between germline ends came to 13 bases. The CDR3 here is CAWKSNQENTEAFF. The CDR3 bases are TGTGCCTGGAAGTCGAATCAGGAGAACACTGAAGCTTTCTTT.

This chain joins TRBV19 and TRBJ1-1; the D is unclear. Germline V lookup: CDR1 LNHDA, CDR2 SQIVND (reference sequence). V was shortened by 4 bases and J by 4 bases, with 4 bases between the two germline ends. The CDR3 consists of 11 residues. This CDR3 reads CASSTITEAFF. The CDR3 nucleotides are TGTGCCAGTAGTACAATCACTGAAGCTTTCTTT. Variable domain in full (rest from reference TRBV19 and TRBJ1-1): DGGITQSPKYLFRKEGQNVTLSCEQNLNHDAMYWYRQDPGQGLRLIYYSQIVNDFQKGDIAEGYSVSREKKESFPLTVTSAQKNPTAFYLCASSTITEAFFGQGTRLTVV.

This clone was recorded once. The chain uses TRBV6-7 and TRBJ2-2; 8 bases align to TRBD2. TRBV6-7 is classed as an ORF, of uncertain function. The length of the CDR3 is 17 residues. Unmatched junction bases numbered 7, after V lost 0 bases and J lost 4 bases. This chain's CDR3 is CASSYSQREMSTGELFF. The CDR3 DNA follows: TGTGCCAGCAGTTACTCCCAGCGGGAGATGAGCACCGGGGAGCTGTTTTTT.

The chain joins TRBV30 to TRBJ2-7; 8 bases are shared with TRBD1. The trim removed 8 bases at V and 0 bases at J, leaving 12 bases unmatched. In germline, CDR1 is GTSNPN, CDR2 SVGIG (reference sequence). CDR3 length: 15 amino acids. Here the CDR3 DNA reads TGTGCCGGGGACCTAGACAGGGGCTACTCCTACGAGCAGTACTTC. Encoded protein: CAGDLDRGYSYEQYF.

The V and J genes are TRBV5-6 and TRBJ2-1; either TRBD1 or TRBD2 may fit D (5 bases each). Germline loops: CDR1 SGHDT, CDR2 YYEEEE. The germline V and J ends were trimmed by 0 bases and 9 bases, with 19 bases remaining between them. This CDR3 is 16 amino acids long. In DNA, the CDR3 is TGTGCCAGCAGCTTGGGGACAAGTGGCTGGCGGGCTGAGCAGTTCTTC. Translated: CASSLGTSGWRAEQFF. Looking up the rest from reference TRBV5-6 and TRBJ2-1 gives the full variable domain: DAGVTQSPTHLIKTRGQQVTLRCSPKSGHDTVSWYQQALGQGPQFIFQYYEEEERQRGNFPDRFSGHQFPNYSSELNVNALLLGDSALYLCASSLGTSGWRAEQFFGPGTRLTVL.

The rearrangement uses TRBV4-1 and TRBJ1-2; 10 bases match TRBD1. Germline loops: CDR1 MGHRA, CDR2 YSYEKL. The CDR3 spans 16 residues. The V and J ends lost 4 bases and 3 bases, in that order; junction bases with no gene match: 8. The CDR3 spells CASSRALGQGDYGYTF. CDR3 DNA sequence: TGCGCCAGCAGCCGAGCGTTAGGACAGGGGGACTATGGCTACACCTTC.

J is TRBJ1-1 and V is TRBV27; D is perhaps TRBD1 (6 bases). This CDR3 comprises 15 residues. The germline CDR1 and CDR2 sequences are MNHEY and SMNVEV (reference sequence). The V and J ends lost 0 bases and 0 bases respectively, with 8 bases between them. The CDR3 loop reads CASSLSAGVNTEAFF. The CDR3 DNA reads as TGTGCCAGCAGTTTATCTGCAGGGGTGAACACTGAAGCTTTCTTT.

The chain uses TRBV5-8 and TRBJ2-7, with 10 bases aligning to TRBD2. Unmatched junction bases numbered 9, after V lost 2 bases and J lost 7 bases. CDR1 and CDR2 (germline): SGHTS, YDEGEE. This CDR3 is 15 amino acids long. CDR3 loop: CASSLFASGSREQYF. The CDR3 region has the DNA TGTGCCAGCAGCTTATTTGCTAGCGGGAGTCGAGAGCAGTACTTC.

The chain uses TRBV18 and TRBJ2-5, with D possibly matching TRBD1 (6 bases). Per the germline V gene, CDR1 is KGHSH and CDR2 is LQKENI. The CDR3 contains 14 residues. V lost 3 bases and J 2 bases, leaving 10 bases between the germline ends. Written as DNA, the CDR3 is TGTGCCAGCTCACCTCGTGGGACACAAGAGACCCAGTACTTC. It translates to CASSPRGTQETQYF.

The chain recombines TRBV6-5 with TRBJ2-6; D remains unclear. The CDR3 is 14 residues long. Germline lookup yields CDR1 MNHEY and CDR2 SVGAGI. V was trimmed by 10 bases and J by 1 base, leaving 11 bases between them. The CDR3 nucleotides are TGTGCCACCCTGGCAGGTTCTGGGGCCAACGTCCTGACTTTC. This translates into CATLAGSGANVLTF.

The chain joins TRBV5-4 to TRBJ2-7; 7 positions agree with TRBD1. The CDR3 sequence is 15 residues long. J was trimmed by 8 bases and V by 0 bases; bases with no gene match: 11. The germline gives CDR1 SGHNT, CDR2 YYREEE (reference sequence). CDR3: CASSLDPNQGVKQYF. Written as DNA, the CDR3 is TGTGCCAGCAGCTTGGACCCAAACCAGGGGGTCAAGCAGTACTTC.

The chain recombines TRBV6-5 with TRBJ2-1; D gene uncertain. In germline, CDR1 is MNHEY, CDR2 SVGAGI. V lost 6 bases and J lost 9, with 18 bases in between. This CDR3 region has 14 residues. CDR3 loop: CASSPIVRVGEQFF. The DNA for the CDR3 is TGTGCCAGCAGCCCAATAGTAAGAGTCGGTGAGCAGTTCTTC.

The CDR3 sequence is CASRTTQSSYNEQFF. In nucleotides, the CDR3 is TGTGCCAGCAGAACGACACAGAGCTCCTACAATGAGCAGTTCTTC. The chain links TRBV6-1 to TRBJ2-1, with no clear D. Trimming pared 6 bases from V and 0 bases from J, leaving 12 bases between. Germline V gene lookup returns CDR1 MNHNS and CDR2 SASEGT. The CDR3 is made up of 15 amino acids.

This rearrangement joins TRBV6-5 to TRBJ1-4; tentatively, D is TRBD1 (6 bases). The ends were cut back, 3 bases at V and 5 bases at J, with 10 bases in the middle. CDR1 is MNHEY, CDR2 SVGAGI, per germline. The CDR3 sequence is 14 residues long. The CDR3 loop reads CASSYSGGNEKLFF. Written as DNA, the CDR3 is TGTGCCAGCAGTTATAGCGGGGGCAATGAAAAACTGTTTTTT.

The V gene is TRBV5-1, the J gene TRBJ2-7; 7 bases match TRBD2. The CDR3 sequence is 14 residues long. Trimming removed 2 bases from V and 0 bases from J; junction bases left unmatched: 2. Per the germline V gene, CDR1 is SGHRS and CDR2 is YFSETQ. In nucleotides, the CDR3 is TGCGCCAGCAGCTTAGCGGGGAACTCCTACGAGCAGTACTTC. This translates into CASSLAGNSYEQYF.

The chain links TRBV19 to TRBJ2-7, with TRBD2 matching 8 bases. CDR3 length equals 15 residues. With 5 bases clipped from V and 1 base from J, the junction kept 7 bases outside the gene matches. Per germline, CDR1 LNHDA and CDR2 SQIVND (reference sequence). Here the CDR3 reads CASSGGGRNSYEQYF. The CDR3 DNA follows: TGTGCCAGTAGTGGCGGGGGGCGAAATTCCTACGAGCAGTACTTC.

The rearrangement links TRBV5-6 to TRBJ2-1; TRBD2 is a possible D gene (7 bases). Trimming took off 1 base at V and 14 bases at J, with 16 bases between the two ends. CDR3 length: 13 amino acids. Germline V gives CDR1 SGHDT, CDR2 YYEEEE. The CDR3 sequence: CASSLWEGGLKFF. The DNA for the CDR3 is TGTGCCAGCAGCTTGTGGGAGGGGGGATTGAAGTTCTTC. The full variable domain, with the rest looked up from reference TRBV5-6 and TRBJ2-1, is DAGVTQSPTHLIKTRGQQVTLRCSPKSGHDTVSWYQQALGQGPQFIFQYYEEEERQRGNFPDRFSGHQFPNYSSELNVNALLLGDSALYLCASSLWEGGLKFFGPGTRLTVL.

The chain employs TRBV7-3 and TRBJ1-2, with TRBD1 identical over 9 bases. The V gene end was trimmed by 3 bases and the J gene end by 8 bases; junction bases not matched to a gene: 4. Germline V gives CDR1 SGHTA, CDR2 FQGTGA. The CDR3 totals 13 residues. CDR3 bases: TGTGCCAGCAGCTTTACAGGGGGCGCAGGCTACACCTTC. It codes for CASSFTGGAGYTF. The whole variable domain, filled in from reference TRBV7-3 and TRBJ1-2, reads GAGVSQTPSNKVTEKGKYVELRCDPISGHTALYWYRQSLGQGPEFLIYFQGTGAADDSGLPNDRFFAVRPEGSVSTLKIQRTERGDSAVYLCASSFTGGAGYTFGSGTRLTVV.

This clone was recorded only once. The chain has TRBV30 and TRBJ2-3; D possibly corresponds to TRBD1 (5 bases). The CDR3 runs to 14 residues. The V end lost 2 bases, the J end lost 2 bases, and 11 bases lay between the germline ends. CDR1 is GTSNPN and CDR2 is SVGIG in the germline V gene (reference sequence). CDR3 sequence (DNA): TGTGCCTGGAGTTTGACAGCTTTCACAGATACGCAGTATTTT. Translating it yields CAWSLTAFTDTQYF.